This TCR beta chain was identified in a study of blood T cell repertoires in COVID-19. Across the whole study: Italy, Spain and the United States were the sources of the convalescent and acute COVID-19 samples. T cells, B-cell-depleted T cells, or PBMCs supplied cDNA or gDNA.

V gave up 5 bases and J gave up 0 bases, with 13 bases separating them. In germline, CDR1 is LGHDT, CDR2 YNNKEL (reference sequence). The CDR3 is made up of 15 amino acids. Under the authors' procedure: From reference gene primer amplification, estimates of nucleated cell counts were derived. TCRdb's table, derived via immunoSEQ multiplex PCR, lists solely in-frame clones and lacks some. The V and J calls and clone size are taken from that table; D and trimming were inferred from the DNA. The sample lists roughly 250,000 clones; around 85% were seen once. Sequences were obtained from peripheral blood. The TCR sequence derives from a middle-aged woman with active or convalescent COVID-19. This rearrangement joins TRBV3-1 (or the pseudogene TRBV3-2) to TRBJ2-5; no clear D gene. The CDR3 is CASSEVNSYQETQYF. CDR3 nucleotide sequence: TGTGCCAGCAGCGAGGTAAATTCGTACCAAGAGACCCAGTACTTC.